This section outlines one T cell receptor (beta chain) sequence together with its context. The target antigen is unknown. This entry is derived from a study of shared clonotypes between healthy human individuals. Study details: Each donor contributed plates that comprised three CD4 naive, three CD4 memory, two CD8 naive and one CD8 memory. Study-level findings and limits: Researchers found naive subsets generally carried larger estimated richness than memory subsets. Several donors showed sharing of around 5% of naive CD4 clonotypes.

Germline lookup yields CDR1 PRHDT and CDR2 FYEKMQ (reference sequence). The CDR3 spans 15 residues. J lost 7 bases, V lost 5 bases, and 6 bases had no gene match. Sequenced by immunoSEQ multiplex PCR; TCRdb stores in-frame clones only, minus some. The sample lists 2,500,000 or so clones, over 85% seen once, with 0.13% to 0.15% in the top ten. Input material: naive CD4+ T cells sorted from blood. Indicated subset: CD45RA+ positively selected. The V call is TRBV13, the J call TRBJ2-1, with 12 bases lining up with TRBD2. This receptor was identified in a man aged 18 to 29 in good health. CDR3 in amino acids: CASSQTSGSRNEQFF. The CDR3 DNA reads TGTGCCAGCAGCCAGACTAGCGGGAGTAGGAATGAGCAGTTCTTC. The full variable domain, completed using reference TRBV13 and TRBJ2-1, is AAGVIQSPRHLIKEKRETATLKCYPIPRHDTVYWYQQGPGQDPQFLISFYEKMQSDKGSIPDRFSAQQFSDYHSELNMSSLELGDSALYFCASSQTSGSRNEQFFGPGTRLTVL.